This record looks at one T cell receptor beta chain sequence and its context. The antigen remains undetermined. One end of the junction does not line up with germline, which may come from a read error. TCRdb reanalysed the RT-PCR reads using MiXCR and keeps one entry per CDR3 protein. The sample carries around 580,000 distinct CDR3 sequences, about 14% recorded once. This specimen belongs to a study of response to subunit inactivated influenza vaccine. This CDR3 contains 13 residues. The V gene's germline CDR1 is SGHTA and CDR2 FQGNSA. Study-level results: After each seasonal influenza vaccination, few new T cells are recruited, the authors suggested.

Material: PBMCs from blood, obtained about 13 days after vaccination. This sequence was found in a middle-aged man who received an inactivated influenza vaccine. The chain is built from TRBV7-2 and TRBJ1-5; D ambiguous. CDR3 DNA sequence: TGTGCCAGCAGCTTCACTAGCAATCAGCACCAGCATTTT. It yields the protein CASSFTSNQHQHF.